A selection of T cell receptor beta chains follows, all from one sample in a study of early T cells in non-severe SARS-CoV-2 infection. A single record per CDR3 protein comes from TCRdb applying MiXCR to the 5' RACE reads. The sample comprises about 20,000 distinct CDR3 sequences, roughly 4.5% of which are singletons, and roughly 15% rests with the top ten. The source material was whole blood. The receptors derive from an adult who was a healthcare worker with PCR-confirmed SARS-CoV-2 infection or an uninfected control (not recorded which). The CDR3 runs from the conserved cysteine through the conserved F or W. Fields, in order: V gene, J gene, CDR3 length, clone size, D gene, CDR3 DNA, CDR3 protein. A D gene is named only where the DNA matches it firmly. Size tells how often a clone was seen (once, few, many) or the class of an expanded clone, and some rows leave it out.

v_gene: TRBV9; j_gene: TRBJ1-4; len: 14; abundance: NA; d_gene: NA; CDR3nt: TGTGCCAGCAGCGTGGCCCCGAGGGGTGAAAAACTGTTTTTT; CDR3aa: CASSVAPRGEKLFF
v_gene: TRBV29-1; j_gene: TRBJ2-2; len: 14; abundance: many; d_gene: TRBD1; CDR3nt: TGCAGCGTGAGGACAGGGCAGAGCACCGGGGAGCTGTTTTTT; CDR3aa: CSVRTGQSTGELFF
v_gene: TRBV7-2; j_gene: TRBJ1-6; len: 14; abundance: many; d_gene: NA; CDR3nt: TGTGCCAGCAGGATGGGGTTAGGGGTTTCACCCCTCCACTTT; CDR3aa: CASRMGLGVSPLHF
v_gene: TRBV6-6; j_gene: TRBJ2-7; len: 12; abundance: few; d_gene: NA; CDR3nt: TGTGCCAGCAGTTGGGCACCCTACGAGCAGTACTTC; CDR3aa: CASSWAPYEQYF
v_gene: TRBV24-1; j_gene: TRBJ2-4; len: 17; abundance: medium-sized; d_gene: TRBD1; CDR3nt: TGTGCCACCAGTGCTCCCCCGGGACAGGGGGCCAAAAACATTCAGTACTTC; CDR3aa: CATSAPPGQGAKNIQYF
v_gene: TRBV7-2; j_gene: TRBJ2-3; len: 15; abundance: few; d_gene: NA; CDR3nt: TGTGCCAGCGGCGCTGGGTGGGGGCTTGCAGATACGCAGTATTTT; CDR3aa: CASGAGWGLADTQYF
v_gene: TRBV7-7; j_gene: TRBJ2-1; len: 13; abundance: NA; d_gene: NA; CDR3nt: TGTGCCAGCAGCCTGAGCCTGGACAATGAGCAGTTCTTC; CDR3aa: CASSLSLDNEQFF
v_gene: TRBV7-2; j_gene: TRBJ2-6; len: 19; abundance: many; d_gene: NA; CDR3nt: TGTGCCAGCAGCCCCTTTCCTCGGGGCGGCAGCTCTGGGGCCAACGTCCTGACTTTC; CDR3aa: CASSPFPRGGSSGANVLTF
v_gene: TRBV28; j_gene: TRBJ1-6; len: 17; abundance: few; d_gene: NA; CDR3nt: TGTGCCAGCAGTTCAGGGGCTGAGGGCTCCTATAATTCACCCCTCCACTTT; CDR3aa: CASSSGAEGSYNSPLHF
v_gene: TRBV27; j_gene: TRBJ2-5; len: 14; abundance: NA; d_gene: NA; CDR3nt: TGTGCCAGCAGTTTATCCTGGGAGCAAGAGACCCAGTACTTC; CDR3aa: CASSLSWEQETQYF
v_gene: TRBV29-1; j_gene: TRBJ1-2; len: 17; abundance: many; d_gene: TRBD1; CDR3nt: TGCAGCGTTGCGGGGGACAGGGGGCGTCCGAGATTCTATGGCTACACCTTC; CDR3aa: CSVAGDRGRPRFYGYTF
v_gene: TRBV20-1; j_gene: TRBJ1-4; len: 14; abundance: NA; d_gene: NA; CDR3nt: TGCAGTGCTAGGTCGGCCGGGGGTAATGAAAAACTGTTTTTT; CDR3aa: CSARSAGGNEKLFF
v_gene: TRBV20-1; j_gene: TRBJ2-1; len: 15; abundance: few; d_gene: TRBD2; CDR3nt: TGCAGTGCTAGAGCCCTAGCGGAGACCTACAATGAGCAGTTCTTC; CDR3aa: CSARALAETYNEQFF
v_gene: TRBV20-1; j_gene: TRBJ1-4; len: 13; abundance: NA; d_gene: NA; CDR3nt: TGCAGTGCTAGAGATGTTGTTAATGAAAAACTGTTTTTT; CDR3aa: CSARDVVNEKLFF
v_gene: TRBV7-3; j_gene: TRBJ2-3; len: 15; abundance: NA; d_gene: NA; CDR3nt: TGTGCCAGCAGTCATTACAGGAATGGGGCAGATACGCAGTATTTT; CDR3aa: CASSHYRNGADTQYF
v_gene: TRBV6-1; j_gene: TRBJ2-7; len: 17; abundance: many; d_gene: NA; CDR3nt: TGTGCCAGCAGTGAAACCGGACAGGGAGGGATCTCCTACGAGCAGTACTTC; CDR3aa: CASSETGQGGISYEQYF
v_gene: TRBV4-1; j_gene: TRBJ1-6; len: 15; abundance: few; d_gene: TRBD1; CDR3nt: TGCGCCAGCAGCATCCAAACGACAGGGAATTCACCCCTCCACTTT; CDR3aa: CASSIQTTGNSPLHF
v_gene: TRBV12-3/TRBV12-4; j_gene: TRBJ2-3; len: 14; abundance: many; d_gene: NA; CDR3nt: TGTGCCAGCAGTTTCCAGGGGAGCACAGATACGCAGTATTTT; CDR3aa: CASSFQGSTDTQYF
v_gene: TRBV7-9; j_gene: TRBJ2-1; len: 14; abundance: many; d_gene: NA; CDR3nt: TGTGCCAGCAGCTTCGGAGGGGCCTACAATGAGCAGTTCTTC; CDR3aa: CASSFGGAYNEQFF
v_gene: TRBV27; j_gene: TRBJ2-3; len: 16; abundance: few; d_gene: TRBD2; CDR3nt: TGTGCCAGCAGTAATCTAGCGGGGGGGCGATCAGATACGCAGTATTTT; CDR3aa: CASSNLAGGRSDTQYF
v_gene: TRBV9; j_gene: TRBJ1-5; len: 14; abundance: few; d_gene: NA; CDR3nt: TGTGCCAGCAGTCGATCGGGTGGAAGTCAGCCCCAGCATTTT; CDR3aa: CASSRSGGSQPQHF
v_gene: TRBV20-1; j_gene: TRBJ1-1; len: 16; abundance: many; d_gene: NA; CDR3nt: TGCAGTGCTAGAGTAAGCGGGCGGTCCCTGAACACTGAAGCTTTCTTT; CDR3aa: CSARVSGRSLNTEAFF
v_gene: TRBV7-2; j_gene: TRBJ1-4; len: 14; abundance: many; d_gene: TRBD1; CDR3nt: TGTGCCAGCAGCGAAGGACAGGGGGAGGAAAAACTGTTTTTT; CDR3aa: CASSEGQGEEKLFF
v_gene: TRBV7-9; j_gene: TRBJ2-3; len: 15; abundance: many; d_gene: NA; CDR3nt: TGTGCCAGCAGCTTTGGAATGACAGACACAGATACGCAGTATTTT; CDR3aa: CASSFGMTDTDTQYF
v_gene: TRBV21-1; j_gene: TRBJ2-1; len: 18; abundance: NA; d_gene: NA; CDR3nt: TGTGCCAGCAGCACCCCGACAGACCTAGCGGGTACCTACAATGAGCAGTTCTTC; CDR3aa: CASSTPTDLAGTYNEQFF
v_gene: TRBV6-2/TRBV6-3; j_gene: TRBJ2-2; len: 16; abundance: many; d_gene: TRBD1; CDR3nt: TGTGCCAGCAGAGACAGGGGTCTCGCGAACACCGGGGAGCTGTTTTTT; CDR3aa: CASRDRGLANTGELFF
v_gene: TRBV7-9; j_gene: TRBJ2-5; len: 15; abundance: NA; d_gene: TRBD2; CDR3nt: TGTGCCAGCAGCGCCCAGCGGGGGCCACAAGAGACCCAGTACTTC; CDR3aa: CASSAQRGPQETQYF
v_gene: TRBV2; j_gene: TRBJ2-3; len: 15; abundance: NA; d_gene: NA; CDR3nt: TGTGCCAGCAGTGCTCAGGGAACTAGCACAGATACGCAGTATTTT; CDR3aa: CASSAQGTSTDTQYF
v_gene: TRBV19; j_gene: TRBJ1-5; len: 18; abundance: NA; d_gene: NA; CDR3nt: TGTGCCAGTAGTAACACCGGGACCGCCTACTATAGCAATCAGCCCCAGCATTTT; CDR3aa: CASSNTGTAYYSNQPQHF
v_gene: TRBV6-2/TRBV6-3; j_gene: TRBJ1-2; len: 13; abundance: NA; d_gene: TRBD1; CDR3nt: TGTGCCAGCAGCCACGGGACAGGGTCTGGCTACACCTTC; CDR3aa: CASSHGTGSGYTF
v_gene: TRBV12-5; j_gene: TRBJ2-7; len: 16; abundance: many; d_gene: NA; CDR3nt: TGTGCTAGTGGTCTGGCCCAGGGGATCGGTAGGAACGAGCAGTACTTC; CDR3aa: CASGLAQGIGRNEQYF
v_gene: TRBV11-3; j_gene: TRBJ1-5; len: 15; abundance: NA; d_gene: NA; CDR3nt: TGTGCCAGCAGCTTATTCAGAGCTGGGGATCAGCCCCAGCATTTT; CDR3aa: CASSLFRAGDQPQHF
v_gene: TRBV6-5; j_gene: TRBJ2-2; len: 16; abundance: few; d_gene: TRBD2; CDR3nt: TGTGCCAGCAGCCTCCGCGGGGGGCGGAACACCGGGGAGCTGTTTTTT; CDR3aa: CASSLRGGRNTGELFF
v_gene: TRBV30; j_gene: TRBJ1-2; len: 16; abundance: NA; d_gene: TRBD1; CDR3nt: TGTGCCTGGAGTGTACTCGCGACAGGGAGAGGCTATGGCTACACCTTC; CDR3aa: CAWSVLATGRGYGYTF
v_gene: TRBV9; j_gene: TRBJ1-2; len: 15; abundance: many; d_gene: TRBD1; CDR3nt: TGTGCCAGCAGCGAGGAAGACAGGGGGAACTATGGCTACACCTTC; CDR3aa: CASSEEDRGNYGYTF
v_gene: TRBV7-2; j_gene: TRBJ2-7; len: 16; abundance: NA; d_gene: TRBD2; CDR3nt: TGTGCCAGCAGCCCCCGCGGACTAGCGGGGCAGTACGAGCAGTACTTC; CDR3aa: CASSPRGLAGQYEQYF
v_gene: TRBV10-2; j_gene: TRBJ1-1; len: 14; abundance: many; d_gene: NA; CDR3nt: TGCGCCAGCAGTTTTGGACGGAAGAACACTGAAGCTTTCTTT; CDR3aa: CASSFGRKNTEAFF
v_gene: TRBV20-1; j_gene: TRBJ1-1; len: 13; abundance: many; d_gene: NA; CDR3nt: TGCAGTGCTGCTGACCAGGGGAACACTGAAGCTTTCTTT; CDR3aa: CSAADQGNTEAFF
v_gene: TRBV6-2/TRBV6-3; j_gene: TRBJ2-5; len: 15; abundance: many; d_gene: NA; CDR3nt: TGTGCCAGCAGCCTACCGGGACGTCTGCAAGAGACCCAGTACTTC; CDR3aa: CASSLPGRLQETQYF
v_gene: TRBV27; j_gene: TRBJ2-2; len: 15; abundance: many; d_gene: TRBD2; CDR3nt: TGTGCCAGCAGCCGCGGGGGGGCCATAGCCGGGGAGCTGTTTTTT; CDR3aa: CASSRGGAIAGELFF
v_gene: TRBV29-1; j_gene: TRBJ1-1; len: 13; abundance: many; d_gene: NA; CDR3nt: TGCAGCGTCTCCGTTTCGACCGGGACTGAAGCTTTCTTT; CDR3aa: CSVSVSTGTEAFF
v_gene: TRBV19; j_gene: TRBJ1-4; len: 14; abundance: NA; d_gene: TRBD1; CDR3nt: TGTGCCAGTAGTATCTCGGACAGGGGAGAAAAACTGTTTTTT; CDR3aa: CASSISDRGEKLFF
v_gene: TRBV7-2; j_gene: TRBJ2-4; len: 13; abundance: many; d_gene: NA; CDR3nt: TGTGCCAGCAGCTTGAAGGGGCTGGACATTCAGTACTTC; CDR3aa: CASSLKGLDIQYF
v_gene: TRBV7-9; j_gene: TRBJ1-2; len: 14; abundance: once; d_gene: NA; CDR3nt: TGTGCCAGCAGCCGCTCGACAGGCGTCTATGGCTACACCTTC; CDR3aa: CASSRSTGVYGYTF
v_gene: TRBV11-1; j_gene: TRBJ2-1; len: 15; abundance: many; d_gene: NA; CDR3nt: TGTGCCAGCAGCCTGGCAGGTAATCCCTACAATGAGCAGTTCTTC; CDR3aa: CASSLAGNPYNEQFF
v_gene: TRBV6-5; j_gene: TRBJ2-5; len: 13; abundance: NA; d_gene: NA; CDR3nt: TGTGCCAGCAGGGTAACTAGACGCGAGACCCAGTACTTC; CDR3aa: CASRVTRRETQYF
v_gene: TRBV6-6; j_gene: TRBJ1-2; len: 16; abundance: many; d_gene: TRBD1; CDR3nt: TGTGCCAGCACCCCCCGACAGGGGGCGCCTAACTATGGCTACACCTTC; CDR3aa: CASTPRQGAPNYGYTF
v_gene: TRBV12-3/TRBV12-4; j_gene: TRBJ2-3; len: 15; abundance: few; d_gene: NA; CDR3nt: TGTGCCAGCAGTTTCGGGCGGACCGGGGGAGATACGCAGTATTTT; CDR3aa: CASSFGRTGGDTQYF